These T cell receptor beta chains were read from a single sample in a study of T cell responses to AZD1222 COVID-19 vaccine. TCRdb's table, derived via immunoSEQ multiplex PCR, lists solely in-frame clones and lacks some. The sample records about 77,000 clones, 92% being singletons. This material consisted of peripheral blood, taken 28 days after the second AZD1222 dose. The receptors originated from an adult who received the AZD1222 COVID-19 vaccine. CDR3s include the opening cysteine and the closing phenylalanine or tryptophan.

j_call v_call cdr3_aa
TRBJ1-1 TRBV4-2 CASSPGVEAFF
TRBJ1-2 TRBV19 CASRVTGTAYGYTF
TRBJ2-4 TRBV7-2 CASSGRVLAKNIQYF
TRBJ1-1 TRBV11-2 CATSASREITEAFF
TRBJ2-5 TRBV25-1 CASTNRPTAGVGETQYF
TRBJ1-2 TRBV28 CASSLRRVAGSRYGYTF
TRBJ2-7 TRBV27 CASSYTGGQLDEQYF
TRBJ2-7 TRBV28 CASILSGEPPEQYF
TRBJ2-2 TRBV6-4 CASSDSATPTGELFF
TRBJ2-2 TRBV19 CASSTPGSGRGTGELFF
TRBJ2-1 TRBV6-5 CASSYNEQFF
TRBJ2-1 TRBV11-1 CASSSWDGDEQFF
TRBJ2-5 TRBV5-1 CASSWGQGQETQYF
TRBJ2-7 TRBV14 CASSLLAGVYDEQYF
TRBJ1-1 TRBV7-2 CASSLLRAWNTEAFF
TRBJ1-2 TRBV14 CASSQGRQGGYTF
TRBJ1-5 TRBV10-3 CAISDSTGGQGNQPQHF
TRBJ2-5 TRBV10-3 CAIISERESQETQYF
TRBJ1-6 TRBV7-9 CASSYQPDSPLHF
TRBJ1-2 TRBV29-1 CSAAQLGGRYGYTF
TRBJ2-2 TRBV4-3 CASSQLDRPQGAGELFF
TRBJ1-1 TRBV4-2 CASSQDHGGEAFF
TRBJ1-2 TRBV29-1 CSVYIGQIYGYTF
TRBJ2-1 TRBV7-8 CASSQLAGVVLGDNEQFF
TRBJ2-3 TRBV9 CASSLLREGPDTQYF
TRBJ2-1 TRBV2 CASSGDLAGIYNEQFF
TRBJ1-5 TRBV6-2/TRBV6-3 CASSYPPTGPSNQPQHF
TRBJ2-5 TRBV5-1 CASSLDTETQYF
TRBJ2-7 TRBV2 CASTQKGTNPEQYF